This entry lists 11 T cell receptor beta chains sequenced from one sample in a study of cytomegalovirus exposure and HLA in healthy donors (dated by TCRdb to 2015 to 2018). Libraries were made using the immunoSEQ multiplex PCR assay. TCRdb's version of the immuneACCESS table is confined to in-frame rearrangements and falls short of the full clone set. An unresolved V gene accounts for under half of the shortfall where checked; the remainder is of unknown origin. The sample has some 210,000 clones on record, approximately 87% of them singletons. The ten largest clones take up roughly 5.4% of the sample. Specimen: PBMCs. These receptors were collected from a woman between 18 and 29 years old in good health and CMV-seronegative.

The J gene is TRBJ2-2, the V gene TRBV7-9; TRBD2 agrees at 9 bases. CDR1 is SEHNR and CDR2 is FQNEAQ in the germline V gene (reference sequence). The CDR3 loop spans 16 amino acids. The V segment lost 5 bases and the J segment 2 bases; nucleotides outside the gene matches: 6. The CDR3 DNA sequence: TGTGCCAGCAGCCGAAGCGGGGGGACAAACACCGGGGAGCTGTTTTTT. Residues: CASSRSGGTNTGELFF.

The chain couples TRBV6-5 to TRBJ2-5, with D possibly TRBD2 on 6 matching bases. Between the trimmed V and J ends, which lost 0 bases and 5 bases, there was a span of 16 bases. The CDR3 consists of 16 residues. Germline-derived CDR1 and CDR2 are MNHEY and SVGAGI. The CDR3 reads CASSYSVGGGLETQYF. The CDR3 DNA follows: TGTGCCAGCAGTTACTCGGTGGGGGGAGGATTGGAGACCCAGTACTTC.

In its sample, this clone was seen a few times. The chain carries TRBV10-3 and TRBJ2-7; TRBD2 aligns across 11 bases. Germline V gene sequence: CDR1 ENHRY, CDR2 SYGVKD. This CDR3 has 14 residues. Trimming removed 8 bases from V and 2 bases from J; junction bases left unmatched: 5. The CDR3 region is CAIGGTSGPYEQYF. CDR3 in DNA: TGTGCCATCGGTGGGACTAGCGGTCCCTACGAGCAGTACTTC.

The V and J genes are TRBV30 and TRBJ1-1; 7 nucleotides agree with TRBD1. Germline V gene data show CDR1 as GTSNPN and CDR2 as SVGIG (reference sequence). This CDR3 has 14 residues. Trimming cost V 4 bases and J 1 base; bases outside gene matches: 6. The CDR3 reads CAWNGDRRNTEAFF. In DNA form, the CDR3 reads TGTGCCTGGAATGGGGACAGACGGAACACTGAAGCTTTCTTT.

The V and J genes are TRBV9 and TRBJ2-7, with D possibly matching TRBD1 (7 bases). The germline CDR1 and CDR2 sequences are SGDLS and YYNGEE. The CDR3 length is 15 residues. V was clipped by 1 base and J by 0 bases, with 11 bases between them. The CDR3 protein is CASSVQGGTSYEQYF. For the CDR3, the DNA is TGTGCCAGCAGCGTACAGGGGGGAACCTCCTACGAGCAGTACTTC.

The chain joins TRBV30 to TRBJ2-7, with D possibly matching TRBD1 (6 bases). There are 13 residues in the CDR3. Per germline, CDR1 GTSNPN and CDR2 SVGIG (reference sequence). The V gene lost 4 bases and the J gene lost 2 bases, with 12 bases spanning the gap. The CDR3 nucleotides are TGTGCCTGGACAAGGGACAAGCCCTACGAGCAGTACTTC. It yields the protein CAWTRDKPYEQYF. Complete variable domain (other parts from reference TRBV30 and TRBJ2-7): SQTIHQWPATLVQPVGSPLSLECTVEGTSNPNLYWYRQAAGRGLQLLFYSVGIGQISSEVPQNLSASRPQDRQFILSSKKLLLSDSGFYLCAWTRDKPYEQYFGPGTRLTVT.

The chain links TRBV9 to TRBJ1-6; D is ambiguous. The CDR3 loop spans 15 amino acids. V lost 0 bases to trimming and J lost 10 bases, with 14 bases between them. Looked up from germline, CDR1 is SGDLS and CDR2 is YYNGEE. CDR3 in amino acids: CASSVATGPQSPLHF. Here the CDR3 DNA reads TGTGCCAGCAGCGTAGCAACGGGTCCCCAATCACCCCTCCACTTT.

The V call is TRBV5-1, the J call TRBJ1-3; TRBD1 aligns across 10 bases. Trimming removed 3 bases from V and 0 bases from J; junction bases left unmatched: 0. This CDR3 spans 15 amino acids. The germline gives CDR1 SGHRS, CDR2 YFSETQ. The CDR3 DNA sequence: TGCGCCAGCAGCTGGACAGGGGGCTCTGGAAACACCATATATTTT. Translated, it gives CASSWTGGSGNTIYF. Based on the CDR3 plus reference TRBV5-1 and TRBJ1-3, the full variable domain is KAGVTQTPRYLIKTRGQQVTLSCSPISGHRSVSWYQQTPGQGLQFLFEYFSETQRNKGNFPGRFSGRQFSNSRSEMNVSTLELGDSALYLCASSWTGGSGNTIYFGEGSWLTVV.

The chain carries TRBV9 and TRBJ2-1, with 10 bases that match TRBD1. Trimming took 4 bases from V and 4 from J; bases not matched to a gene: 5. The CDR3 runs 15 residues. Germline V gene data show CDR1 as SGDLS and CDR2 as YYNGEE. The CDR3 here is CASSSPGQGYNEQFF. The CDR3 coding sequence is TGTGCCAGCAGCTCTCCGGGACAGGGGTACAATGAGCAGTTCTTC.

The J gene is TRBJ2-7, the V gene TRBV7-3; perhaps TRBD2 as D (5 bases). V was cut by 5 bases and J by 2 bases, with 19 bases left in between. The CDR3 length is 16 residues. Germline V gene data show CDR1 as SGHTA and CDR2 as FQGTGA. The CDR3 DNA follows: TGTGCCAGCAGCCCAGGAAATCCAGCGGTGACCTACGAGCAGTACTTC. This gives the protein CASSPGNPAVTYEQYF.

This sequence joins TRBV30 and TRBJ1-3; TRBD1 might be the D (5 bases). The CDR3 totals 12 residues. Trimming took off 8 bases at V and 0 bases at J, with 8 bases between the two ends. Germline V gene sequence: CDR1 GTSNPN, CDR2 SVGIG (reference sequence). In nucleotides, the CDR3 is TGTGCCGGGGCCAGCTCTGGAAACACCATATATTTT. Translating it yields CAGASSGNTIYF.